The source of this TCR beta chain is a study of OX40 agonist ivuxolimab in advanced cancers. About the research overall: The patients received ivuxolimab by intravenous route every 2 weeks at 0.01 to 10 mg/kg. Overall study findings and caveats: Also present in some nonresponders was a low level of normalized T-cell clonal expansion.

The CDR3 is 13 residues long. The germline gives CDR1 MDHEN, CDR2 SYDVKM. The V end lost 7 bases, the J end lost 12 bases, and 19 bases lay between the germline ends. This clone was counted once. Its target is unknown. Libraries were prepared by immunoSEQ multiplex PCR; TCRdb keeps only in-frame clonotypes and omits some of them. Here the sample spans over 65,000 clones, about 92% being singletons. The origin of this receptor is an adult with an advanced solid tumor such as melanoma, head and neck, liver or kidney cancer. The specimen was CD4+ or CD8+ T cells sorted from blood, collected in a trial of the OX40 agonist ivuxolimab. The chain recombines TRBV28 with TRBJ2-1, with D perhaps matching TRBD1 (6 bases). The CDR3 sequence is CASTGDVPRGQFF. The CDR3 DNA is TGTGCCAGCACCGGGGATGTCCCCAGGGGGCAGTTCTTC.